The 20 T cell receptor beta chains below come from one sample, sequenced in a study of blood T cell repertoires in COVID-19. Clones were read by immunoSEQ multiplex PCR, and TCRdb kept only the in-frame ones, dropping some. The sample lists 95,000 to 120,000 clones; approximately 81% were seen once. The sequenced sample consisted of peripheral blood. The source is a man in his forties or fifties with acute or convalescent COVID-19.

The chain employs TRBV3-1 (or the pseudogene TRBV3-2) and TRBJ2-2; D is possibly TRBD2 (6 bases). The CDR3 contains 14 residues. The V gene lost 4 bases and the J gene lost 6 bases, with 12 bases spanning the gap. The V gene's germline CDR1 is LGHDT and CDR2 YNNKEL (reference sequence). CDR3 in amino acids: CASSPVREAGELFF. The CDR3 nucleotides read TGTGCCAGCAGCCCGGTAAGGGAGGCCGGGGAGCTGTTTTTT.

V is TRBV7-2 and J is TRBJ1-2; D is unresolved. Germline CDR1 is SGHTA and CDR2 is FQGNSA. The CDR3 spans 12 residues. V shed 2 bases and J shed 6 bases, with 7 bases lying between them. The CDR3 sequence is CASSLLTNGYTF. CDR3 nucleotides: TGTGCCAGCAGCTTATTAACAAATGGCTACACCTTC.

The V call is TRBV2, the J call TRBJ2-3; a weak D match, TRBD1 (6 bases). Per germline, CDR1 SNHLY and CDR2 FYNNEI. CDR3 length equals 14 residues. The ends were cut back, 6 bases at V and 1 base at J, with 11 bases in the middle. As DNA, the CDR3 is TGTGCCAGCAGAGAGTCAGGGGGCACAGATACGCAGTATTTT. It translates to CASRESGGTDTQYF.

This chain uses TRBV6-5 with TRBJ1-3; 7 nucleotides match TRBD1. With 6 bases clipped from V and 4 bases from J, the junction kept 9 bases outside the gene matches. Germline V gene data show CDR1 as MNHEY and CDR2 as SVGAGI. This CDR3 contains 15 residues. The CDR3 is CASRDREKRGNTIYF. The CDR3 region has the DNA TGTGCCAGCAGAGACAGGGAAAAAAGAGGAAACACCATATATTTT.

This chain connects TRBV18 to TRBJ2-1; D is undetermined. V was clipped by 6 bases and J by 7 bases, with 13 bases between them. Germline V gene data show CDR1 as KGHSH and CDR2 as LQKENI. The CDR3 is 13 amino acids. This CDR3 is CASSPSIRNEQFF. As DNA, the CDR3 is TGTGCCAGCTCGCCTAGTATCCGGAATGAGCAGTTCTTC.

The V gene is TRBV4-1, the J gene TRBJ2-5; the match to TRBD1 covers 10 bases. The CDR3 extends over 15 amino acids. V shed 4 bases and J 5 bases; nucleotides not matched to a gene: 7. In germline, CDR1 is MGHRA, CDR2 YSYEKL. The CDR3 nucleotides read TGCGCCAGCAGCCCAGGGACAGGGGTGGGGGAGACCCAGTACTTC. Protein: CASSPGTGVGETQYF.

J is TRBJ2-7 and V is TRBV6-1, with 8 bases aligning to TRBD1. In germline, CDR1 is MNHNS, CDR2 SASEGT. After removal of 6 bases from V and 6 bases from J, the junction contained 4 bases not matched to a gene. The CDR3 sequence is 12 residues long. DNA for the CDR3: TGTGCCAGCAGCCAGACAGGGGTCGAGCAGTACTTC. Protein sequence: CASSQTGVEQYF.

There are many counts of this clone. The gene calls are TRBV19 and TRBJ2-2, with D unresolved. Germline V gene sequence: CDR1 LNHDA, CDR2 SQIVND (reference sequence). The V and J ends lost 3 bases and 0 bases respectively, with 8 bases between them. This CDR3 is built from 15 residues. The CDR3: CASSMQYANTGELFF. For the CDR3, the DNA is TGTGCCAGTAGTATGCAGTACGCGAACACCGGGGAGCTGTTTTTT.

The gene calls are TRBV27 and TRBJ2-7, with 9 bases lining up with TRBD2. Germline V lookup: CDR1 MNHEY, CDR2 SMNVEV (reference sequence). The CDR3 runs 14 residues. After removal of 5 bases from V and 2 bases from J, the junction contained 4 bases not matched to a gene. CDR3 amino acids: CASSPRGGAYEQYF. The CDR3, as DNA: TGTGCCAGCAGTCCGCGCGGGGGGGCCTACGAGCAGTACTTC.

The chain recombines TRBV27 with TRBJ1-6; TRBD1 aligns across 8 bases. CDR1 is MNHEY, CDR2 SMNVEV, per germline (reference sequence). V lost 2 bases to trimming and J lost 14 bases; unmatched junction nucleotides: 5. The CDR3 sequence is 13 residues long. The CDR3 DNA follows: TGTGCCAGCAGTTTACACAGGGGGAAATCCCTCCACTTT. The encoded protein is CASSLHRGKSLHF.

This clone appeared a single time. This chain joins TRBV29-1 and TRBJ1-6; D uncertain. The V gene's germline CDR1 is SQVTM and CDR2 ANQGSEA. Trimming removed 5 bases from V and 1 base from J, with 6 bases in between. The CDR3 runs 13 residues. The CDR3 DNA reads TGCAGCGTTCAGAATTCCTATAATTCACCCCTCCACTTT. Protein: CSVQNSYNSPLHF.

The rearrangement joins TRBV19 to TRBJ2-1; 8 bases fit TRBD2. The germline gives CDR1 LNHDA, CDR2 SQIVND (reference sequence). This CDR3 contains 15 residues. V shed 7 bases, J shed 0 bases, and the junction held 5 bases outside the gene matches. CDR3 sequence (DNA): TGTGCCAGTACCGAGCGGGGGAGCTCCTACAATGAGCAGTTCTTC. It specifies CASTERGSSYNEQFF.

The J gene is TRBJ2-3, the V gene TRBV29-1, with 15 bases aligning to TRBD2. The J segment lost 5 bases and the V segment lost 6 bases, leaving 12 bases of the junction unmatched. Germline V gene lookup returns CDR1 SQVTM and CDR2 ANQGSEA. CDR3 length: 17 residues. CDR3: CSVIGTSGGLKIDTQYF. CDR3 in DNA: TGCAGCGTAATAGGGACTAGCGGGGGGTTAAAAATAGATACGCAGTATTTT.

CDR3 region: CASSPAGTRGTDTQYF. The CDR3 nucleotides read TGTGCCAGCAGTCCTGCCGGGACTAGGGGCACAGATACGCAGTATTTT. This rearrangement joins TRBV4-2 to TRBJ2-3, with 8 nucleotides matching TRBD2. The germline gives CDR1 LGHNA, CDR2 YNFKEQ. The CDR3 loop spans 16 amino acids. V trimming: 6 bases; J trimming: 1 base; junction bases outside the gene matches: 9.

J is TRBJ2-3 and V is TRBV18; possibly TRBD1 for D (5 bases). The CDR3 sequence is 18 residues long. Germline CDR1 KGHSH, CDR2 LQKENI. Trimming left V 3 bases short and J 6 bases short, with 25 bases between. The CDR3 region is CASSPLYPREKHMDTQYF. CDR3 DNA: TGTGCCAGCTCACCTTTGTATCCCAGGGAAAAACATATGGATACGCAGTATTTT.

The V call is TRBV14, the J call TRBJ2-7, with 8 nucleotides matching TRBD1. The CDR3 is made up of 16 amino acids. After removal of 4 bases from V and 3 bases from J, the junction contained 11 bases not matched to a gene. CDR1 and CDR2 from the germline V gene are SGHDN and FVKESK. The CDR3 nucleotides are TGTGCCAGCAGCCGATTTACAGGGGGATTAGGCTACGAGCAGTACTTC. Its protein product is CASSRFTGGLGYEQYF.

Here the CDR3 reads CASSLGSGVVEQYF. The DNA of the CDR3 is TGTGCCAGCAGCTTGGGTAGCGGGGTGGTCGAGCAGTACTTC. The rearrangement links TRBV5-4 to TRBJ2-7, with 8 bases identical to TRBD2. The J segment lost 6 bases and the V segment lost 0 bases, leaving 5 bases of the junction unmatched. Germline CDR1 SGHNT, CDR2 YYREEE (reference sequence). There are 14 residues in the CDR3.

This chain links TRBV6-6 with TRBJ2-1; 9 bases agree with TRBD1. The trim removed 10 bases at V and 5 bases at J, leaving 12 bases unmatched. This CDR3 comprises 15 residues. The germline V gene encodes CDR1 MNHNY and CDR2 SVGAGI (reference sequence). The CDR3 DNA is TGTGCCACAAAACCGAACAGGGGGCGAGACAATGAGCAGTTCTTC. This sequence encodes CATKPNRGRDNEQFF.

The chain links TRBV5-8 to TRBJ1-4, with 7 positions matching TRBD1. From germline, CDR1 is SGHTS and CDR2 YDEGEE. CDR3 length: 14 amino acids. V trimming: 4 bases; J trimming: 6 bases; junction bases outside the gene matches: 6. For the CDR3, the DNA is TGTGCCAGCAGCCTGGGGACAGAGTATGAAAAACTGTTTTTT. Its translation: CASSLGTEYEKLFF. The full variable domain, its missing parts supplied by reference TRBV5-8 and TRBJ1-4, is EAGVTQSPTHLIKTRGQQATLRCSPISGHTSVYWYQQALGLGLQFLLWYDEGEERNRGNFPPRFSGRQFPNYSSELNVNALELEDSALYLCASSLGTEYEKLFFGSGTQLSVL.

This chain connects TRBV2 to TRBJ2-2; perhaps TRBD2 as D (6 bases). This CDR3 has 14 residues. V shed 7 bases and J shed 1 base, with 10 bases lying between them. Germline V gives CDR1 SNHLY, CDR2 FYNNEI. The CDR3 is CASTREKNTGELFF. The CDR3 DNA reads TGTGCCAGCACCCGGGAGAAGAACACCGGGGAGCTGTTTTTT.